These 14 T cell receptor beta chains share one sample of origin, sequenced in a study of blood T cell repertoires in COVID-19 (dated by TCRdb to 2018 to 2021). Libraries were built with the immunoSEQ multiplex PCR assay. This is the immuneACCESS table as TCRdb keeps it, with only in-frame sequences that have V and J called. A part of the clones is gone; compared with another copy, unresolved V genes explain less than half, and the rest is unexplained. The sample records over 35,000 clones, 85% of which are singletons. Approximately 45% of the sample comes from the top ten. Sequencing used peripheral blood. These receptors all stem from a man aged 55 to 69 with active or convalescent COVID-19.

This rearrangement joins TRBV28 to TRBJ2-5; D unresolved. The CDR3 is made up of 13 amino acids. Germline lookup yields CDR1 MDHEN and CDR2 SYDVKM. V was clipped by 6 bases and J by 5 bases, with 13 bases between them. CDR3 DNA sequence: TGTGCCAGCAGACCGACTGAGGAGGAGACCCAGTACTTC. Residues: CASRPTEEETQYF.

V is TRBV13 and J is TRBJ1-5, with 7 nucleotides matching TRBD1. After removal of 6 bases from V and 1 base from J, the junction contained 9 bases not matched to a gene. CDR3 length equals 16 residues. Germline V gives CDR1 PRHDT, CDR2 FYEKMQ (reference sequence). CDR3 protein: CASSPNPGQSNQPQHF. DNA of the CDR3: TGTGCCAGCAGTCCCAACCCGGGACAGAGCAATCAGCCCCAGCATTTT.

The chain recombines TRBV27 with TRBJ1-6, with D perhaps TRBD1 (5 bases). With 5 bases removed from V and 3 bases from J, the gap between germline ends came to 20 bases. The V gene's germline CDR1 is MNHEY and CDR2 SMNVEV (reference sequence). The CDR3 sequence is 18 residues long. This chain's CDR3 is CASSPTSGPPSYNSPLHF. The CDR3 DNA sequence: TGTGCCAGCAGTCCTACCTCAGGGCCCCCTAGCTATAATTCACCCCTCCACTTT.

As concerns this clone: Other DNA sequences in this sample translate to the same CDR3. The gene calls are TRBV27 and TRBJ2-2, with D tentatively TRBD2 (5 bases). CDR1 is MNHEY and CDR2 is SMNVEV in the germline V gene (reference sequence). This CDR3 region has 14 residues. V was trimmed by 6 bases and J by 6 bases, leaving 14 bases between them. In nucleotides, the CDR3 is TGTGCCAGCAGAACCGGGGTTGGAGCCGGGGAGCTGTTTTTT. Protein sequence: CASRTGVGAGELFF.

The chain uses TRBV6-5 and TRBJ2-1; TRBD2 matches at 12 bases. CDR3 size: 15 residues. Germline CDR1 and CDR2: MNHEY and SVGAGI. The V segment lost 6 bases and the J segment 9 bases; nucleotides outside the gene matches: 9. In DNA, the CDR3 is TGTGCCAGCAGCCACCCTAGCGGGGGGGGCACTGAGCAGTTCTTC. Its translation: CASSHPSGGGTEQFF.

This rearrangement joins TRBV5-1 to TRBJ1-1, with no clear D. Germline lookup yields CDR1 SGHRS and CDR2 YFSETQ. Trimming left V 6 bases short and J 2 bases short, with 11 bases between. The CDR3 sequence is 13 residues long. The CDR3: CASTGSVNTEAFF. In DNA form, the CDR3 reads TGCGCCAGCACAGGTTCTGTAAACACTGAAGCTTTCTTT.

The chain combines TRBV27 with TRBJ2-5; D not certain. Germline CDR1 and CDR2: MNHEY and SMNVEV (reference sequence). The V and J ends lost 4 bases and 4 bases respectively, with 10 bases between them. The CDR3 runs to 13 residues. CDR3 in DNA: TGTGCCAGCAGTTACCAGATTGGAGAGACCCAGTACTTC. It translates to CASSYQIGETQYF.

The chain's CDR3 is CASSVSGRQIYEQYV. The CDR3 DNA reads as TGTGCCAGCAGTGTCTCCGGGAGGCAGATCTACGAGCAGTACGTC. This chain connects TRBV28 to TRBJ2-7; 7 bases align to TRBD2. Germline lookup yields CDR1 MDHEN and CDR2 SYDVKM. The CDR3 contains 15 residues. J gave up 3 bases and V 5 bases, and 10 bases lay outside the gene matches.

V and J are TRBV6-4 and TRBJ2-7; 9 bases are a match to TRBD2. Trimming removed 0 bases from V and 2 bases from J; junction bases left unmatched: 8. The CDR3 spans 17 residues. The germline CDR1 and CDR2 sequences are MRHNA and SNTAGT. For the CDR3, the DNA is TGTGCCAGCAGTGACTCGAGTGGCGGGAGGGAAGCCTACGAGCAGTACGTC. It specifies CASSDSSGGREAYEQYV.

The rearrangement uses TRBV29-1 and TRBJ2-1; 13 nucleotides line up with TRBD2. The CDR3 is made up of 15 amino acids. Germline loops: CDR1 SQVTM, CDR2 ANQGSEA. With 7 bases clipped from V and 1 base from J, the junction kept 4 bases outside the gene matches. CDR3 in DNA: TGCAGCGGAAGACTAGCGGGAGGTTCCTACAATGAGCAGTTCTTC. Its protein is CSGRLAGGSYNEQFF.

CDR3 region: CASSTGTGTEAFF. CDR3 sequence (DNA): TGTGCCAGCAGCACAGGGACGGGCACTGAAGCTTTCTTT. V gene TRBV6-4 combines with J gene TRBJ1-1; D may be TRBD1 (6 bases). The V gene's germline CDR1 is MRHNA and CDR2 SNTAGT. The CDR3 contains 13 residues. Trimming removed 6 bases from V and 4 bases from J, with 12 bases in between.

V gene TRBV29-1 combines with J gene TRBJ1-1; 9 positions match TRBD1. The CDR3 is 14 amino acids. Trimming cost V 8 bases and J 2 bases; bases outside gene matches: 9. The germline V gene has CDR1 SQVTM and CDR2 ANQGSEA. As DNA, the CDR3 is TGCAGCACCCATGGGACAGGGCCAAACACTGAAGCTTTCTTT. It yields the protein CSTHGTGPNTEAFF. Full variable domain (rest looked up from reference TRBV29-1 and TRBJ1-1): SAVISQKPSRDICQRGTSLTIQCQVDSQVTMMFWYRQQPGQSLTLIATANQGSEATYESGFVIDKFPISRPNLTFSTLTVSNMSPEDSSIYLCSTHGTGPNTEAFFGQGTRLTVV.

This sequence joins TRBV5-8 and TRBJ2-3, with 7 bases identical to TRBD2. CDR1 and CDR2 from the germline V gene are SGHTS and YDEGEE. This CDR3 comprises 14 residues. Trimming at V came to 1 base and at J to 4 bases, leaving 3 bases not matched to a gene. The DNA of the CDR3 is TGTGCCAGCAGCTTGCGGACTAGTTCAGATACGCAGTATTTT. Residues: CASSLRTSSDTQYF.

The rearrangement uses TRBV7-2 and TRBJ2-2; 11 positions agree with TRBD2. Germline CDR1 reads SGHTA; CDR2 reads FQGNSA. J gave up 7 bases and V 7 bases, and 5 bases lay outside the gene matches. The CDR3 spans 14 residues. Here the CDR3 DNA reads TGTGCCAGCATTAGCGGGAGGGCCGGCGGGGAGCTGTTTTTT. Protein sequence: CASISGRAGGELFF.